Listed below are T cell receptor beta chains from one sample, sequenced in a study of human T cells and chemical hapten exposure. TCRdb reprocessed the RACE reads with MiXCR, giving one entry per CDR3 protein. The sample records around 44,000 distinct CDR3 sequences, 4% being singletons. The specimen comprised whole blood, sampled in connection with sensitization to the hapten diphenylcyclopropenone (DPC). The source of these receptors is a man aged 45-65 years with alopecia areata. Some clones in this sample may be carry-over from other donors' samples. Both conserved end residues are part of each CDR3. The order of the fields is clone size, D gene, V gene, J gene, CDR3 DNA, CDR3 protein. The D gene is left open where the match is weak. Clone size is given for some rows only: seen once, a few or many times, or a class if the clone is expanded.

few	NA	TRBV6-5	TRBJ2-5	TGTGCCAGCAGTTACTCGATTCTAGGGGGAGAGACCCAGTACTTC	CASSYSILGGETQYF
many	TRBD1	TRBV27	TRBJ2-7	TGTGCCAGCAGTTTTGGGACAGGCAGCTCCTACGAGCAGTACTTC	CASSFGTGSSYEQYF
NA	TRBD1	TRBV12-3/TRBV12-4	TRBJ1-2	TGTGCCAGCAGTTTAGACAGGGGCTATGGCTACACCTTC	CASSLDRGYGYTF
few	NA	TRBV7-2	TRBJ1-1	TGTGCCAGCAGCCAGAGGGGGTTGGCCACTGAAGCTTTCTTT	CASSQRGLATEAFF
many	NA	TRBV29-1	TRBJ1-2	TGCAGCGTTGGAGGATCGGATGGCTACACCTTC	CSVGGSDGYTF
many	NA	TRBV28	TRBJ1-1	TGTGCCAGCAAAATTTGGGACACTGAAGCTTTCTTT	CASKIWDTEAFF
many	TRBD2	TRBV20-1	TRBJ2-7	TGCAGTGCTCACTCCGGGACTATGAACAACGAGCAGTACTTC	CSAHSGTMNNEQYF
many	NA	TRBV7-6	TRBJ1-1	TGTGCCAGCAGCCCGCAGGACAGCTTGGGCACTGAAGCTTTCTTT	CASSPQDSLGTEAFF
many	TRBD2	TRBV2	TRBJ2-3	TGTGCCAGCAGTGGAGGACTAGCGGGCCGCACAGATACGCAGTATTTT	CASSGGLAGRTDTQYF
few	TRBD2	TRBV20-1	TRBJ2-5	TGCAGTGCACCACTAGCGGGATACCAGACCCAGTACTTC	CSAPLAGYQTQYF
many	NA	TRBV20-1	TRBJ2-3	TGCAGTGCAACCCTTGGCGCTACTAGCACAGATACGCAGTATTTT	CSATLGATSTDTQYF
many	TRBD2	TRBV7-6	TRBJ2-1	TGTGCCAGCAGCTTAGTAACTAGCGGGAGTCTCGGGGACAATGAGCAGTTCTTC	CASSLVTSGSLGDNEQFF
many	NA	TRBV28	TRBJ2-7	TGTGCCAGCACCTCAACCGCACCTTACGAGCAGTACTTC	CASTSTAPYEQYF
many	NA	TRBV6-2/TRBV6-3	TRBJ2-1	TGTGCCAGCAGTCGCGGGACAGCCACTCAGGAGCAGTTCTTC	CASSRGTATQEQFF
many	TRBD1	TRBV11-2	TRBJ1-4	TGTGCCAGCAGCTTAGGGGACAGGCTGCTTAATGAAAAACTGTTTTTT	CASSLGDRLLNEKLFF
many	NA	TRBV24-1	TRBJ2-3	TGTGCCACCAGTGAACGGAGCACAGATACGCAGTATTTT	CATSERSTDTQYF
many	NA	TRBV7-8	TRBJ2-5	TGTGCCAGCAGCCAAGACCAGATAGAGACCCAGTACTTC	CASSQDQIETQYF
NA	TRBD1	TRBV6-4	TRBJ2-2	TGTGCCAGCAAGACAGGGACGAGGACCGGGGAGCTGTTTTTT	CASKTGTRTGELFF
NA	NA	TRBV10-2	TRBJ1-6	TGCGCCAGCAGTGAGGGGCGGGGAAATTCACCCCTCCACTTT	CASSEGRGNSPLHF
many	NA	TRBV10-3	TRBJ2-3	TGTGCCATCAGTGGCCAACGGGGCACAGATACGCAGTATTTT	CAISGQRGTDTQYF
many	TRBD2	TRBV27	TRBJ2-7	TGTGCCAGCAGTTCGGAGCGGGAGTGGGGGACTGGGTACTTC	CASSSEREWGTGYF
many	NA	TRBV18	TRBJ1-6	TGTGCCAGCTCACCGGGGCGTTCACCCCTCCACTTT	CASSPGRSPLHF
many	NA	TRBV6-8	TRBJ1-1	TGTGCCAGCAGTAGGGGGGACACTGAAGCTTTCTTT	CASSRGDTEAFF
few	TRBD1	TRBV28	TRBJ2-2	TGTGCCACCAGGGGGACAGCGAACACCGGGGAGCTGTTTTTT	CATRGTANTGELFF
many	TRBD1	TRBV7-9	TRBJ2-1	TGTGCCAGCAGCTTCGTTACAGGGGTTAGCGAGCAGTTCTTC	CASSFVTGVSEQFF
many	NA	TRBV10-3	TRBJ2-2	TGTGCCATCAATGAGAACACCGGGGAGCTGTTTTTT	CAINENTGELFF
NA	NA	TRBV5-1	TRBJ2-1	TGCGCCAGCAGCTCGGGTGGTCCGACGAGCTCCTACAATGAGCAGTTCTTC	CASSSGGPTSSYNEQFF
many	NA	TRBV6-5	TRBJ2-1	TGTGCCAGCAGTTACTCAGGGGCGGGAGAGCAGTTCTTC	CASSYSGAGEQFF
many	NA	TRBV5-1	TRBJ1-6	TGCGCCAGCAGCTTGGATAGTCCCCATAATTCACCCCTCCACTTT	CASSLDSPHNSPLHF
many	TRBD2	TRBV18	TRBJ2-1	TGTGCCAGCTCACCGGGGACTAGCGGGAGTTACAATGAGCAGTTCTTC	CASSPGTSGSYNEQFF
NA	TRBD1	TRBV3-1	TRBJ1-2	TGTGCCAGCAGCCATGGGACAGATTCCTACACCTTC	CASSHGTDSYTF
NA	NA	TRBV12-3/TRBV12-4	TRBJ1-2	TGTGCCAGCAGCCACACAGGGTATGGCTACACCTTC	CASSHTGYGYTF
many	NA	TRBV11-2	TRBJ2-3	TGTGCCAGCAGCTTAGACCTAAGCACAGATACGCAGTATTTT	CASSLDLSTDTQYF
many	TRBD1	TRBV12-3/TRBV12-4	TRBJ2-3	TGTGCCAGCAGTTGGGACAGACTACCCACAGATACGCAGTATTTT	CASSWDRLPTDTQYF
many	TRBD2	TRBV7-9	TRBJ2-1	TGTGCCAGCAGCCCCAAACTAGCGGGAGATCGGGGCAATGAGCAGTTCTTC	CASSPKLAGDRGNEQFF
many	NA	TRBV5-4	TRBJ2-1	TGTGCCAGCAGCTCCCCGCCGGGTAGCGAGAGGAATGAGCAGTTCTTC	CASSSPPGSERNEQFF
many	NA	TRBV10-3	TRBJ2-7	TGTGCCATCAGTGATGCTAGCGCCATAAACTACGAGCAGTACTTC	CAISDASAINYEQYF
many	NA	TRBV28	TRBJ2-6	TGTGCCAGCAGCGTAGGGGGTGGAGGGGCCAACGTCCTGACTTTC	CASSVGGGGANVLTF
many	TRBD2	TRBV5-1	TRBJ2-3	TGCGCCAGCAGCTTGGGCGCTAGCGGGAGTTCAGATACGCAGTATTTT	CASSLGASGSSDTQYF
NA	NA	TRBV20-1	TRBJ1-1	TGCAGTGCTAGTCAGCCAGATTTGAACACTGAAGCTTTCTTT	CSASQPDLNTEAFF
NA	TRBD1	TRBV5-1	TRBJ1-5	TGCGCCAGCAGCGTGGGGACAGGCCCAGGTCAGCCCCAGCATTTT	CASSVGTGPGQPQHF
NA	NA	TRBV6-5	TRBJ1-6	TGTGCCAGCAGCACAACTCCAGGGAATTCACCCCTCCACTTT	CASSTTPGNSPLHF
many	TRBD1	TRBV20-1	TRBJ2-7	TGCAGTGCTAGAGATCGGACAGGGAGTTACCACGAGCAGTACTTC	CSARDRTGSYHEQYF
many	TRBD1	TRBV12-3/TRBV12-4	TRBJ1-1	TGTGCCAGCAGACGGGCAGGGGGCAGGCCTGAAGCTTTCTTT	CASRRAGGRPEAFF
few	NA	TRBV7-2	TRBJ2-3	TGTGCCAGCAGCTTAATCTTGACATATCCATCTAGCACAGATACGCAGTATTTT	CASSLILTYPSSTDTQYF
many	NA	TRBV7-2	TRBJ2-7	TGTGCCAGCAGCTTAGGTTCAGGGGTGGCCTACGAGCAGTACTTC	CASSLGSGVAYEQYF
many	NA	TRBV7-9	TRBJ2-1	TGTGCCAGCAGCTTAGCCGGGACTCTAGATAATGAGCAGTTCTTC	CASSLAGTLDNEQFF
few	TRBD1	TRBV19	TRBJ2-7	TGTGCCAGTAGTATAAGAGGGACAGGCGGAAGCGAGCAGTACTTC	CASSIRGTGGSEQYF
many	TRBD1	TRBV29-1	TRBJ2-1	TGCAGCGTCGCCGGGACAGGGGCCTACAATGAGCAGTTCTTC	CSVAGTGAYNEQFF
many	NA	TRBV10-1	TRBJ2-5	TGCGCCAGCAGTCCGACTGGTTTTGGGACCCAGTACTTC	CASSPTGFGTQYF
many	TRBD1	TRBV12-3/TRBV12-4	TRBJ2-1	TGTGCCAGCAGTCCGGGACAGGGGGCGGATGAGCAGTTCTTC	CASSPGQGADEQFF